This record covers a single T cell receptor (beta chain). These data originate in a study of blood T cell repertoires in COVID-19. On the study more broadly: In each case, the material was cDNA or gDNA derived from T cells, B-cell-depleted T cells, or PBMCs.

The V gene's germline CDR1 is MNHEY and CDR2 SVGEGT. CDR3 length: 15 residues. The germline V and J ends were trimmed by 2 bases and 3 bases, with 14 bases remaining between them. Per the original methods: Nucleated cell counts were estimated from reference gene primer amplification. TCRdb keeps only in-frame clones here, not all; method: immunoSEQ multiplex PCR. The V and J calls and clone size are taken from that table; D and trimming were inferred from the DNA. Of 95,000 to 130,000 clones listed, around four fifths were seen once; the top ten hold around 7.5%. This TCR was sampled from a man aged 70 or older with active or convalescent COVID-19. The rearrangement uses TRBV6-2 or TRBV6-3 and TRBJ2-7; perhaps TRBD1 as D (6 bases). Sequencing was done on a sample of peripheral blood. CDR3: CASSYRGGVFYEQYF. In DNA form, the CDR3 reads TGTGCCAGCAGTTACCGTGGGGGCGTCTTCTACGAGCAGTACTTC.